The clone carrying this T cell receptor beta chain was seen ten or more times. This record comes from a study of regulatory T cells in long-lasting Graves disease. CDR3 regions were amplified by Arm-PCR using iRepertoire HTBI primers to build TCR beta libraries. TCRdb passed the multiplex PCR reads through MiXCR, listing each CDR3 protein once. The top ten clones hold less than 30% of a sample with 420,000 or so distinct CDR3 sequences, about 17% of them seen once. Time point defined: newly diagnosed GD, antithyroid drugs for less than 3 months. PBMC-derived RNA was used for the TCR library. The CDR3 totals 14 residues. Germline CDR1 and CDR2: SGHRS and YFSETQ. V lost 5 bases, J lost 0 bases, and 6 bases lay in between. This sample also appeared in a second study, on T cells in Graves' hyperthyroidism and ophthalmopathy.

V and J are TRBV5-1 and TRBJ2-6; D not certain. Here the sequenced sample was peripheral blood mononuclear cells (PBMCs), taken at new diagnosis, from a patient treated with antithyroid drugs. This receptor was taken from a young woman with Graves disease. This CDR3 is CASRAFSGANVLTF. The CDR3 bases are TGCGCCAGCAGGGCGTTCTCTGGGGCCAACGTCCTGACTTTC. The full variable domain, its missing parts supplied by reference TRBV5-1 and TRBJ2-6, is KAGVTQTPRYLIKTRGQQVTLSCSPISGHRSVSWYQQTPGQGLQFLFEYFSETQRNKGNFPGRFSGRQFSNSRSEMNVSTLELGDSALYLCASRAFSGANVLTFGAGSRLTVL.